These 27 T cell receptor beta chains came from one sample sequenced in a study of blood T cell repertoires in COVID-19. Method: immunoSEQ multiplex PCR; TCRdb's copy keeps in-frame clones and lacks some. The sample shows 130,000 to 150,000 clones, roughly 84% of them seen only once. Sequences were obtained from PBMCs or T cells enriched from blood (not recorded which). The receptors were sampled from a woman aged 45-65 years who had been exposed to COVID-19.

The chain's CDR3 is CATSRDPGQGGQPQHF. The DNA for the CDR3 is TGTGCCACCAGCAGAGATCCCGGGCAGGGGGGACAGCCCCAGCATTTT. The V and J genes are TRBV15 and TRBJ1-5; TRBD1 matches at 7 bases. Germline V gene lookup returns CDR1 LNHNV and CDR2 YYDKDF (reference sequence). The CDR3 spans 16 residues. J was trimmed by 7 bases and V by 0 bases; bases with no gene match: 9.

This clone was counted once. The chain uses TRBV25-1 and TRBJ1-1; 9 bases are shared with TRBD1. Unmatched junction bases numbered 5, after V lost 6 bases and J lost 0 bases. Germline CDR1 and CDR2: MGHDK and SYGVNS. The CDR3 totals 15 residues. CDR3 sequence (DNA): TGTGCCAGCAGGGGACAGGGTTTTATGAACACTGAAGCTTTCTTT. Amino acid sequence: CASRGQGFMNTEAFF.

The chain recombines TRBV5-8 with TRBJ1-6, with TRBD1 as a possible D gene (5 bases). CDR1 is SGHTS, CDR2 YDEGEE, per germline. This CDR3 is built from 15 residues. The ends were cut back, 0 bases at V and 8 bases at J, with 12 bases in the middle. The CDR3: CASSLAQVRDSPLHF. The CDR3 DNA follows: TGTGCCAGCAGCTTGGCACAGGTCAGGGATTCACCCCTCCACTTT.

The chain is built from TRBV15 and TRBJ1-5, with D possibly being TRBD1 (5 bases). The CDR3 length is 17 residues. CDR1 and CDR2 from the germline V gene are LNHNV and YYDKDF (reference sequence). V lost 1 base and J 7 bases, leaving 20 bases between the germline ends. The CDR3, as DNA: TGTGCCACCAGCAGAGGCCATCAGGGATCGGGGAGGCAGCCCCAGCATTTT. Translated, it gives CATSRGHQGSGRQPQHF.

CDR3 bases: TGCAGCGTTTCAAGGGGCGGTGAAAAACTGTTTTTT. Translated: CSVSRGGEKLFF. The rearrangement uses TRBV29-1 and TRBJ1-4, with D possibly TRBD1 on 5 matching bases. This CDR3 spans 12 amino acids. V was shortened by 5 bases and J by 7 bases, with 11 bases between the two germline ends. In germline, CDR1 is SQVTM, CDR2 ANQGSEA.

This sequence joins TRBV30 and TRBJ1-1, with a weak D call TRBD1 (5 bases). The V gene's germline CDR1 is GTSNPN and CDR2 SVGIG (reference sequence). The CDR3 spans 11 residues. CDR3 nucleotides: TGTGCTGGGGGGGTAAACACTGAAGCTTTCTTT. It codes for CAGGVNTEAFF. Complete variable domain (other parts from reference TRBV30 and TRBJ1-1): SQTIHQWPATLVQPVGSPLSLECTVEGTSNPNLYWYRQAAGRGLQLLFYSVGIGQISSEVPQNLSASRPQDRQFILSSKKLLLSDSGFYLCAGGVNTEAFFGQGTRLTVV.

This clone was recorded only once. V usage is TRBV5-6 and J usage is TRBJ2-7; D is uncertain. Trimming shortened V by 0 bases and J by 7 bases, and 8 bases separated the two germline ends. The CDR3 contains 12 residues. In germline, CDR1 is SGHDT, CDR2 YYEEEE. The CDR3 region has the DNA TGTGCCAGCAGCTTGGGGTTCGGGGAGCAGTACTTC. It yields the protein CASSLGFGEQYF.

There are a few counts of this clone. The chain employs TRBV4-1 and TRBJ2-2, with D tentatively TRBD2 (5 bases). Looked up from germline, CDR1 is MGHRA and CDR2 is YSYEKL. The ends were cut back, 0 bases at V and 2 bases at J, with 10 bases in the middle. The CDR3 has 16 amino acids. In nucleotides, the CDR3 is TGCGCCAGCAGCCAAGAACCGGGGTTTAACACCGGGGAGCTGTTTTTT. Encoded protein: CASSQEPGFNTGELFF.

The chain couples TRBV12-5 to TRBJ1-3; D is ambiguous. The CDR3 totals 14 residues. V lost 4 bases and J lost 4, with 11 bases in between. The germline CDR1 and CDR2 sequences are LGHNT and FRNRAP. The CDR3 sequence is CASGSGEGGNTIYF. Here the CDR3 DNA reads TGTGCTAGTGGTTCGGGAGAGGGCGGAAACACCATATATTTT.

The V gene is TRBV29-1, the J gene TRBJ1-5; D is undetermined. Germline V gene sequence: CDR1 SQVTM, CDR2 ANQGSEA. The CDR3 spans 14 residues. Trimming shortened V by 5 bases and J by 1 base, and 12 bases separated the two germline ends. CDR3 amino acids: CSVQMGPSNQPQHF. CDR3 bases: TGCAGCGTTCAAATGGGCCCCAGCAATCAGCCCCAGCATTTT.

The rearrangement joins TRBV27 to TRBJ2-1; 7 bases align to TRBD2. CDR3 size: 14 residues. J gave up 3 bases and V 8 bases, and 7 bases lay outside the gene matches. Per the germline V gene, CDR1 is MNHEY and CDR2 is SMNVEV (reference sequence). The CDR3 bases are TGTGCCAGCGCCTGGGAGGGAGTCTACAATGAGCAGTTCTTC. It translates to CASAWEGVYNEQFF.

The DNA of the CDR3 is TGTGCCATCAGCCAGAGCGGGGGGACGGAGACCCAGTACTTC. It specifies CAISQSGGTETQYF. The chain combines TRBV10-3 with TRBJ2-5; 9 bases map to TRBD2. J gave up 5 bases and V 6 bases, and 7 bases lay outside the gene matches. The CDR3 runs to 14 residues. Germline V gene sequence: CDR1 ENHRY, CDR2 SYGVKD.

V is TRBV6-2 or TRBV6-3 and J is TRBJ1-5, with a weak D call TRBD1 (6 bases). V lost 2 bases and J 0 bases, leaving 14 bases between the germline ends. Germline assignment: CDR1 MNHEY and CDR2 SVGEGT. The length of the CDR3 is 17 residues. Here the CDR3 reads CASSYDGQTFSNQPQHF. In nucleotides, the CDR3 is TGTGCCAGCAGTTACGATGGACAGACTTTTAGCAATCAGCCCCAGCATTTT.

The genes are TRBV19 and TRBJ2-5, with D possibly matching TRBD2 (6 bases). V lost 3 bases and J lost 9, with 35 bases in between. The V gene's germline CDR1 is LNHDA and CDR2 SQIVND (reference sequence). This CDR3 has 20 amino acids. The CDR3 nucleotides read TGTGCCAGTAGTATGAGGGGAGGACGGACGTCCGGGAGTCCTTTTATGGCCCAGTACTTC. It translates to CASSMRGGRTSGSPFMAQYF.

The chain joins TRBV5-4 to TRBJ2-5, with D possibly TRBD1 on 6 matching bases. The germline V gene has CDR1 SGHNT and CDR2 YYREEE (reference sequence). The length of the CDR3 is 13 residues. V was pared by 4 bases and J by 1 base, with 8 bases between. The CDR3 nucleotides read TGTGCCAGCAGCCAGGGGTCCCAAGAGACCCAGTACTTC. The encoded protein is CASSQGSQETQYF.

This clone was recorded once. The chain has TRBV2 and TRBJ1-3, with unresolved D. V lost 6 bases, J lost 4 bases, and 13 bases lay in between. The V gene's germline CDR1 is SNHLY and CDR2 FYNNEI. The CDR3 has 14 amino acids. The CDR3 is CASSPGSGGNTIYF. CDR3 DNA sequence: TGTGCCAGCAGCCCAGGCAGCGGCGGAAACACCATATATTTT.

This clone was observed a single time. This sequence joins TRBV12-2 and TRBJ2-7; the tabulated D call, TRBD1, remains unverified against the DNA. TRBV12-2 corresponds to a pseudogene. CDR3 length equals 17 residues. The CDR3 bases are TGTGCAAGTCGCTTAGAGCGATTGTGGGGCCATTCCTACGAGCAGTACTTC. This gives the protein CASRLERLWGHSYEQYF.

The V call is TRBV9, the J call TRBJ2-3; D remains unclear. Germline V CDR1 and CDR2: SGDLS, YYNGEE. V lost 4 bases to trimming and J lost 3 bases, with 6 bases between them. This CDR3 is 12 amino acids long. Written as DNA, the CDR3 is TGTGCCAGCAGCACACAGACAGATACGCAGTATTTT. This sequence encodes CASSTQTDTQYF.

The chain joins TRBV12-3 or TRBV12-4 to TRBJ2-7, with D maybe TRBD2 (6 bases). The length of the CDR3 is 13 residues. Trimming removed 7 bases at V and 7 bases at J, with 17 bases between. The CDR3 loop is CASTLGGGKEQYF. The CDR3 DNA reads TGTGCCAGCACCCTGGGGGGTGGAAAGGAGCAGTACTTC.

This chain uses TRBV9 with TRBJ2-3; D unresolved. The V end lost 0 bases, the J end lost 5 bases, and 4 bases lay between the germline ends. Germline V gene data show CDR1 as SGDLS and CDR2 as YYNGEE. This CDR3 is 12 amino acids long. CDR3: CASSVALDTQYF. For the CDR3, the DNA is TGTGCCAGCAGCGTAGCTTTAGATACGCAGTATTTT.

The chain uses TRBV5-1 and TRBJ2-3; 9 bases align to TRBD1. The junction had 5 bases not matched to a gene; V was cut back by 0 bases and J by 6 bases. Per the germline V gene, CDR1 is SGHRS and CDR2 is YFSETQ. The CDR3 has 15 amino acids. CDR3 in amino acids: CASSLETGGIDTQYF. The CDR3 bases are TGCGCCAGCAGCTTGGAGACAGGGGGGATCGATACGCAGTATTTT.

CDR3 amino acids: CASSLAVKEQYF. The CDR3 region has the DNA TGTGCCAGCAGTTTGGCAGTAAAAGAGCAGTACTTC. The chain employs TRBV12-3 or TRBV12-4 and TRBJ2-7; D is unclear. The CDR3 spans 12 residues. V lost 3 bases, J lost 7 bases, and 10 bases lay in between.

This chain joins TRBV7-9 and TRBJ1-6, with TRBD1 identical over 7 bases. Germline V CDR1 and CDR2: SEHNR, FQNEAQ (reference sequence). V trimming: 6 bases; J trimming: 1 base; junction bases outside the gene matches: 6. CDR3 length: 16 residues. The CDR3 nucleotides read TGTGCCAGCAGGGATACAGGGGAATCCTATAATTCACCCCTCCACTTT. Translation: CASRDTGESYNSPLHF.

The V and J genes are TRBV5-4 and TRBJ2-5, with 11 positions matching TRBD2. V lost 0 bases and J lost 4; bases outside the gene matches: 8. The germline CDR1 and CDR2 sequences are SGHNT and YYREEE (reference sequence). The CDR3 runs 17 residues. The CDR3 protein is CASSLARLAGGRETQYF. The CDR3 region has the DNA TGTGCCAGCAGCTTGGCCAGGCTAGCGGGAGGCCGAGAGACCCAGTACTTC.

The chain employs TRBV27 and TRBJ2-7; a weak D match, TRBD2 (6 bases). The CDR3 length is 14 residues. V was shortened by 4 bases and J by 0 bases, with 10 bases between the two germline ends. CDR1 and CDR2 from the germline V gene are MNHEY and SMNVEV (reference sequence). In DNA, the CDR3 is TGTGCCAGCAGTTCCGCGGGGCTCTCCTACGAGCAGTACTTC. Translated: CASSSAGLSYEQYF.

This clone showed up just a few times. The chain links TRBV19 to TRBJ2-3; TRBD1 matches at 7 bases. The germline gives CDR1 LNHDA, CDR2 SQIVND (reference sequence). Trimming cost V 7 bases and J 0 bases; bases outside gene matches: 7. CDR3 length equals 15 residues. In DNA form, the CDR3 reads TGTGCCAGTAATCCGGACAGGCCTAGCACAGATACGCAGTATTTT. Its translation is CASNPDRPSTDTQYF. The variable domain in full, completed from reference TRBV19 and TRBJ2-3, reads DGGITQSPKYLFRKEGQNVTLSCEQNLNHDAMYWYRQDPGQGLRLIYYSQIVNDFQKGDIAEGYSVSREKKESFPLTVTSAQKNPTAFYLCASNPDRPSTDTQYFGPGTRLTVL.

The chain couples TRBV13 to TRBJ2-3; possibly TRBD2 for D (5 bases). The CDR3 spans 15 residues. Germline CDR1 PRHDT, CDR2 FYEKMQ (reference sequence). Trimming removed 2 bases from V and 1 base from J, with 10 bases in between. The CDR3 nucleotides read TGTGCCAGCAGCTTATACGGGGTCCGCACAGATACGCAGTATTTT. Its translation: CASSLYGVRTDTQYF.